This T cell receptor beta chain was retrieved from a study of CXCR3-negative and CXCR3-positive naive CD8 T cells. Study outcomes and limitations: Diversity in memory CD8+ cells fell much lower than the comparably high levels seen in both naive subsets. Researchers report that CXCR3-positive naive cells carry more hydrophobic TRB CDR3s than CXCR3-negative naive cells. Between one naive subset and the other, surface CD5 was comparable, and TCR strength was inferred from TRB CDR3 properties.

Triplicates of about 300,000 cells were sorted from each CD8+ T cell subset. In regard to this clonotype: Its antigen is as yet unknown.

Preparation of TRB cDNA libraries relied on 5' RACE carrying UMI labels. Following a re-call of the 5' RACE reads, TCRdb has one entry per CDR3 protein and lacks DNA. The sample totals about 80,000 distinct CDR3 sequences. Per the germline V gene, CDR1 is SGHRS and CDR2 is YFSETQ. The CDR3 covers 14 residues. The V and J genes are TRBV5-1 and TRBJ1-4; TCRdb gives TRBD1 as the D gene, but with no DNA this cannot be confirmed. The sequenced sample was naive CXCR3- CD8+ T cells from blood. The subset here: CD45RO-CCR7+CD27+CD95- naive CD8+ T cells lacking CXCR3 (TNR3-). This receptor was obtained from a human donor in good health. Some clones in this sample may be carry-over from other donors' samples. CDR3: CASSFTGLNEKLFF.